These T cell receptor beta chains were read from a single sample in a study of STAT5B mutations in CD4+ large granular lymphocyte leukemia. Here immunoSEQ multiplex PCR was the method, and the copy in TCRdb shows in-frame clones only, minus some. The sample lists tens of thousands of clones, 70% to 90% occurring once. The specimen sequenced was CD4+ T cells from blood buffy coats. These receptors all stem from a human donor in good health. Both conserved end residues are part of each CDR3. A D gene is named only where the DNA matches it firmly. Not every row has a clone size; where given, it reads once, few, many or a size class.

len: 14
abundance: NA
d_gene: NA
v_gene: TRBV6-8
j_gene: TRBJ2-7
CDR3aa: CASSPGTPTYEQYF
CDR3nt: TGTGCCAGCAGTCCCGGGACTCCCACCTACGAGCAGTACTTC

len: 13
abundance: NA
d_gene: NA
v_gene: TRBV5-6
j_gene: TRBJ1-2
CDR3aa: CASSPRAGDGYTF
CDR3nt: TGTGCCAGCAGCCCGAGGGCAGGGGACGGCTACACCTTC

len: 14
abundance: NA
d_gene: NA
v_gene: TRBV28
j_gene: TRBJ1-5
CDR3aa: CASSLRTRNQPQHF
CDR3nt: TGTGCCAGCAGTCTCCGGACACGCAATCAGCCCCAGCATTTT

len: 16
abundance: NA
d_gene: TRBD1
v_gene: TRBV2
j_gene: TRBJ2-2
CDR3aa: CASSVETGMATGELFF
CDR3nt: TGTGCCAGCAGTGTAGAGACAGGGATGGCCACCGGGGAGCTGTTTTTT

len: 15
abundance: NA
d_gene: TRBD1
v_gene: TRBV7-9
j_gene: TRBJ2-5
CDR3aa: CASSKDRGSGETQYF
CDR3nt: TGTGCCAGCAGCAAAGACAGGGGTTCGGGGGAGACCCAGTACTTC

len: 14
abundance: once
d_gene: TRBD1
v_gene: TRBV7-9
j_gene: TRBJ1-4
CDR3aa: CASSSTGGIEKLFF
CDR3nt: TGTGCCAGCAGCTCGACAGGGGGCATTGAAAAACTGTTTTTT

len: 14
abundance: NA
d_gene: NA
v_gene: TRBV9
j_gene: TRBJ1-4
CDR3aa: CASSVDATNEKLFF
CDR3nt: TGTGCCAGCAGCGTAGACGCAACTAATGAAAAACTGTTTTTT

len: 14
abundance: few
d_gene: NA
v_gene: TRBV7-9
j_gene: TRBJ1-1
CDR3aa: CASSSQGVLTEAFF
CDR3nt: TGTGCCAGCAGCTCCCAGGGAGTGCTCACTGAAGCTTTCTTT

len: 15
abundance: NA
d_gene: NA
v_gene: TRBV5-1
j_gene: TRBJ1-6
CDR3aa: CASSWGTPNNSPLHF
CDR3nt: TGCGCCAGCAGCTGGGGGACCCCGAATAATTCACCCCTCCACTTT

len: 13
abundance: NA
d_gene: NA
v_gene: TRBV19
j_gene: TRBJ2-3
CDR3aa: CASSSVGADTQYF
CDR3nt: TGTGCCAGTAGTTCGGTTGGGGCAGATACGCAGTATTTT

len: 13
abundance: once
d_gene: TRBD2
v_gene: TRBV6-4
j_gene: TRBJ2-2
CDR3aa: CASSREGVGELFF
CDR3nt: TGTGCCAGCAGTCGGGAGGGAGTCGGGGAGCTGTTTTTT

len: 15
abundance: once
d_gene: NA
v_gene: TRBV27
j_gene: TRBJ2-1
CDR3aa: CASSPGLGNRDEQFF
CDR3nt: TGTGCCAGCAGCCCTGGACTGGGCAATAGAGATGAGCAGTTCTTC

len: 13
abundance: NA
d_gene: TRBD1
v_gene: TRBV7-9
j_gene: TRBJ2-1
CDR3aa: CASSKDRGSAQFF
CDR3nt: TGTGCCAGCAGCAAGGACAGGGGTTCGGCGCAGTTCTTC

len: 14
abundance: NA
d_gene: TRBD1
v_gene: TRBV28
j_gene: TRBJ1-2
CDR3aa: CATRSGTVSPGYTF
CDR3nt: TGTGCCACCCGCTCCGGGACAGTTTCTCCTGGCTACACCTTC

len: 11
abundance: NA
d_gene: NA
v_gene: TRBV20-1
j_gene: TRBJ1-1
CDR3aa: CSARANTEAFF
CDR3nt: TGCAGTGCTAGAGCAAACACTGAAGCTTTCTTT

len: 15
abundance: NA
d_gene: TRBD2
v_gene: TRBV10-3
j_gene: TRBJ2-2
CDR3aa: CASRTSGRESGELFF
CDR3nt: TGTGCCAGCCGAACTAGCGGGAGGGAGAGCGGGGAGCTGTTTTTT

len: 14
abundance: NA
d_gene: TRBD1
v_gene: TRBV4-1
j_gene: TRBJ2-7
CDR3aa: CASSPAVKGAEQYF
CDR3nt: TGCGCCAGCAGCCCAGCGGTAAAGGGGGCCGAGCAGTACTTC

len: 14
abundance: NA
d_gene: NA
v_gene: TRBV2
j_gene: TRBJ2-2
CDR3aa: CASSGQGVTGELFF
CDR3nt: TGTGCCAGCAGTGGGCAGGGTGTCACCGGGGAGCTGTTTTTT

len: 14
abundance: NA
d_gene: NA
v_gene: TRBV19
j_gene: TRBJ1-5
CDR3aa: CASSTGRFNQPQHF
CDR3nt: TGTGCCAGTAGTACTGGACGGTTTAATCAGCCCCAGCATTTT

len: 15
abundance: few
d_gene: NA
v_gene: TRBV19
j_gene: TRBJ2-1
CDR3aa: CASRVGAGGYNEQFF
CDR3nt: TGTGCCAGTAGGGTTGGAGCGGGTGGGTACAATGAGCAGTTCTTC

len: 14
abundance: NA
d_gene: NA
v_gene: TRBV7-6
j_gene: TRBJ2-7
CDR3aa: CASSPRRDSYEQYF
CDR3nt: TGTGCCAGCAGCCCCCGTAGGGACTCCTACGAGCAGTACTTC

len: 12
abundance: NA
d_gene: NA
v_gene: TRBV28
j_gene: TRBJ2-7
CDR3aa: CASRPGAYEQYF
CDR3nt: TGTGCCAGCCGGCCAGGAGCCTACGAGCAGTACTTC

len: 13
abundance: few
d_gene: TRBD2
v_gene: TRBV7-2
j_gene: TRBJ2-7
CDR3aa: CASGLAGGGEQYF
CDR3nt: TGTGCCAGCGGCCTGGCGGGAGGGGGGGAGCAGTACTTC

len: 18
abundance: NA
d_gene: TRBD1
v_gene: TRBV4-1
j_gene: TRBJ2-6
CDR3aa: CASSRSGQGASGANVLTF
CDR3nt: TGCGCCAGCAGCCGTTCGGGACAGGGGGCCTCTGGGGCCAACGTCCTGACTTTC

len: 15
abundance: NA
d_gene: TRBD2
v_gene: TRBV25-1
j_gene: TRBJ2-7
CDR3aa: CASSKGLAGLYEQYF
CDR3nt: TGTGCCAGCAGTAAGGGACTAGCGGGGTTATACGAGCAGTACTTC

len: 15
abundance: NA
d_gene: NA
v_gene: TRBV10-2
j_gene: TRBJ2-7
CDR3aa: CASTPKGLDSYEQYF
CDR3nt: TGCGCCAGCACCCCGAAGGGACTCGATTCCTACGAGCAGTACTTC

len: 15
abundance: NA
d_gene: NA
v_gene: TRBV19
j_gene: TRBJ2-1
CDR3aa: CASSSGSTSYNEQFF
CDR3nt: TGTGCCAGTAGTAGCGGGTCTACCTCCTACAATGAGCAGTTCTTC

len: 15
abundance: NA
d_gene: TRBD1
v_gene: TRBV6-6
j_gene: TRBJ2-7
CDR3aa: CASSYSNRGSYEQYF
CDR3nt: TGTGCCAGCAGTTACTCCAACAGGGGCTCCTACGAGCAGTACTTC

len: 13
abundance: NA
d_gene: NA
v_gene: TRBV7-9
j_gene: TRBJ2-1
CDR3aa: CASSLAGGNEQFF
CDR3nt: TGTGCCAGCAGTTTAGCAGGTGGCAATGAGCAGTTCTTC

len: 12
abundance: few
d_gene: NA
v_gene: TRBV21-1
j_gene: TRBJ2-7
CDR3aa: CASSSQGYEQYF
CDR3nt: TGTGCCAGCAGCTCACAGGGGTACGAGCAGTACTTC

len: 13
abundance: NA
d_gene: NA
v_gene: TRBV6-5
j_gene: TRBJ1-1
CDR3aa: CASRSQGNTEAFF
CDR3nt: TGTGCCAGCAGGAGTCAGGGGAACACTGAAGCTTTCTTT

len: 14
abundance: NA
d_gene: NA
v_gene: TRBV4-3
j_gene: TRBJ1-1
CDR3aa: CASSQGVVDTEAFF
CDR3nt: TGCGCCAGCAGCCAAGGGGTCGTGGACACTGAAGCTTTCTTT

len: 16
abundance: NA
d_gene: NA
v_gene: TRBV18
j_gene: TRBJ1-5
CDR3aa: CASSPPGPPRDQPQHF
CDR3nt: TGTGCCAGCTCACCTCCGGGACCCCCTCGGGATCAGCCCCAGCATTTT

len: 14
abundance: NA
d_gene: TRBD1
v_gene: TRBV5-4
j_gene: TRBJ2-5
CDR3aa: CASSRTGEEETQYF
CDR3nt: TGTGCCAGCAGCAGGACAGGGGAGGAAGAGACCCAGTACTTC

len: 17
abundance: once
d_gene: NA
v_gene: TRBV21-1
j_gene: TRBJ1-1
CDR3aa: CASSNGAGGAGNTEAFF
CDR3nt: TGTGCCAGCAGCAACGGGGCCGGGGGCGCGGGGAACACTGAAGCTTTCTTT

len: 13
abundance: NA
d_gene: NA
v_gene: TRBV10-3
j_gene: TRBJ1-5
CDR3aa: CAISEYRNQPQHF
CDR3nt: TGTGCCATCAGTGAGTACCGGAATCAGCCCCAGCATTTT

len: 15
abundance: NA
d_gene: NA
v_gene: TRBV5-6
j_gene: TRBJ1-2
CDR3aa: CASSLALRSNYGYTF
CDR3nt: TGTGCCAGCAGCTTGGCCCTCAGGTCTAACTATGGCTACACCTTC

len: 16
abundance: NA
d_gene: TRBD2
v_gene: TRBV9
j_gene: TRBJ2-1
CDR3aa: CASSLSSGRTLDEQFF
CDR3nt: TGTGCCAGCTCTCTCTCTAGCGGGAGAACCCTCGATGAGCAGTTCTTC

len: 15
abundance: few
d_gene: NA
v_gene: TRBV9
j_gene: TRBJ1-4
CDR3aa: CASSVVGRTNEKLFF
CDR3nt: TGTGCCAGCAGCGTAGTCGGCAGGACTAATGAAAAACTGTTTTTT

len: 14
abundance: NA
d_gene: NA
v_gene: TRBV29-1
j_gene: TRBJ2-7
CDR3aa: CSVAAFTSSYEQYF
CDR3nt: TGCAGCGTTGCGGCTTTTACGAGCTCCTACGAGCAGTACTTC

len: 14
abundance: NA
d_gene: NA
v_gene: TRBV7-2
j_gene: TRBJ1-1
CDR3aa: CASSLDRAYTEAFF
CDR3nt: TGTGCCAGCAGCTTAGACAGGGCGTACACTGAAGCTTTCTTT

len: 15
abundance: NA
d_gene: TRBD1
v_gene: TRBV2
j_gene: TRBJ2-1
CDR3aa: CASSGDSEVYNEQFF
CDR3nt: TGTGCCAGCAGCGGGGACAGCGAGGTCTACAATGAGCAGTTCTTC

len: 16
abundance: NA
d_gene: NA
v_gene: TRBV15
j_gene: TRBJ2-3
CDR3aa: CATSTYRDKGTDTQYF
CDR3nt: TGTGCCACCAGCACATACAGGGACAAGGGAACAGATACGCAGTATTTT

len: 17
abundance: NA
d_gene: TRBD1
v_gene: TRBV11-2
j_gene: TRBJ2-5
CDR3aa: CASSLELPDRGRETQYF
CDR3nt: TGTGCCAGCAGCTTAGAACTACCGGACAGGGGAAGGGAGACCCAGTACTTC

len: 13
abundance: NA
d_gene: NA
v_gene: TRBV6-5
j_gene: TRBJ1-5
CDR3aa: CASSYGVNQPQHF
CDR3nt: TGTGCCAGCAGTTACGGGGTCAATCAGCCCCAGCATTTT

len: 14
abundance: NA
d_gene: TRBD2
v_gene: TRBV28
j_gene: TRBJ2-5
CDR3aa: CASIPGRVGETQYF
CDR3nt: TGTGCCAGCATCCCAGGGAGGGTCGGAGAGACCCAGTACTTC

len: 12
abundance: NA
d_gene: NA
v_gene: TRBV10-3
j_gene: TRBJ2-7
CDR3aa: CAISEPFYEQYF
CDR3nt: TGTGCCATCAGTGAGCCGTTCTACGAGCAGTACTTC

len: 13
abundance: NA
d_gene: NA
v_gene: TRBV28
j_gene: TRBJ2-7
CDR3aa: CASSFEEAYEQYF
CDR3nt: TGTGCCAGCAGTTTTGAGGAGGCCTACGAGCAGTACTTC